This TCR beta chain was identified during a study of vaccination effects on CD4 cells after COVID-19. Sequencing used immunoSEQ multiplex PCR; TCRdb keeps in-frame clones, though not all of them. The table shows tens of thousands of clones, with around four fifths occurring only once. In the ViraFEST assay, antigen-specific CD4+ clonotypes were identified by expansion after peptide-pool stimulation. Culture proceeded for nine to eleven days, and CD4+ T cells were then isolated. Vaccination of participants consisted of two doses of either the BNT162b2 or mRNA-1273 vaccine. All vaccine recipients tested negative for nucleocapsid antibodies and had never contracted SARS-CoV-2 infection. The authors exchanged half the medium for IL-2 medium on days 3 and 7. This CDR3 is 13 amino acids long. Germline values: CDR1 GTSNPN, CDR2 SVGIG (reference sequence). V was pared by 8 bases and J by 4 bases, with 5 bases of the junction left unmatched.

Study-wide results and caveats: Few convalescent patients were included, and no early post-infection timepoints were sampled.

In the case of this clone: Its antigen is currently unknown.

The clonotype was recovered from a human donor who received a COVID-19 vaccine. The chain couples TRBV30 to TRBJ2-6; TRBD1 matches 7 bases. The sequencing here drew on CD4+ T cells from PBMCs cultured with HCoV-OC43 spike peptides, taken after COVID-19 vaccination. Subset defined: HCoV-OC43 spike overlapping peptide pool stimulation. The CDR3 is CARDRRGANVLTF. Here the CDR3 DNA reads TGTGCCAGGGACAGAAGGGGGGCCAACGTCCTGACTTTC.